This TCR beta chain was documented in a study of blood T cell repertoires in COVID-19. Study background: COVID-19 samples, acute and convalescent, were from the United States, Italy and Spain. The analysed material was cDNA or gDNA that came from T cells, B-cell-depleted T cells, or PBMCs.

The germline V and J ends were trimmed by 5 bases and 7 bases, with 19 bases remaining between them. Germline loops: CDR1 SGHRS, CDR2 YFSETQ. This CDR3 spans 14 amino acids. This clone was detected once. As processed by the authors: Amplification of reference gene primers was used by the study to estimate nucleated cell counts. Libraries were prepared by immunoSEQ multiplex PCR; TCRdb keeps only in-frame clonotypes and omits some of them. V and J calls and clone size come straight from that table; D and trimming were deduced from the DNA. Of about 76,000 clones in the sample, approximately 86% were seen once.

This sequence was found in a human donor in a cohort sampled during active COVID-19. Sequences were obtained from peripheral blood. V gene TRBV5-1 combines with J gene TRBJ2-7, with D maybe TRBD2 (6 bases). CDR3 nucleotide sequence: TGCGCCAGCAGTTTTGACTCGCTTGGGAGGGAGCAGTACTTC. It codes for CASSFDSLGREQYF.